A single sample is the source of the 21 T cell receptor beta chains below, sequenced in a study of CD8 T cells in Susac syndrome. The RNA input was about 0.5 to 1 ug, and it was reverse transcribed with random hexamers. Using its own MiXCR run on the immunoSEQ multiplex PCR reads, TCRdb lists one record per CDR3 protein. In the table there are 85,000 to 120,000 distinct CDR3 sequences, roughly 95% of which are singletons. The sequenced sample was CD8+ T cells from PBMCs. These receptors came from a human donor with Susac syndrome.

The chain couples TRBV5-1 to TRBJ1-1; D might be TRBD1 (5 bases). Trimming shortened V by 0 bases and J by 4 bases, and 13 bases separated the two germline ends. The CDR3 has 15 amino acids. The germline gives CDR1 SGHRS, CDR2 YFSETQ. CDR3 region: CASSLEEWGGTEAFF. Written as DNA, the CDR3 is TGCGCCAGCAGCTTGGAAGAGTGGGGCGGCACTGAAGCTTTCTTT.

The chain uses TRBV12-5 and TRBJ2-1, with D perhaps matching TRBD1 (7 bases). The CDR3 is made up of 14 amino acids. Germline-derived CDR1 and CDR2 are LGHNT and FRNRAP. The V end was cut by 2 bases, the J end by 6 bases, with 11 bases between. The CDR3 sequence is CASGLSGGGNEQFF. The CDR3 bases are TGTGCTAGTGGTTTGTCAGGGGGAGGCAATGAGCAGTTCTTC.

The chain joins TRBV12-3 or TRBV12-4 to TRBJ2-5; D possibly corresponds to TRBD2 (7 bases). V lost 3 bases, J lost 9 bases, and 17 bases lay in between. There are 14 residues in the CDR3. The CDR3 nucleotides are TGTGCCAGCAGTTTGGGGGGGCAATCCGGTCCCCAGTACTTC. This sequence encodes CASSLGGQSGPQYF.

V and J are TRBV7-9 and TRBJ1-5, with D tentatively TRBD1 (5 bases). This CDR3 is built from 15 residues. V was trimmed by 5 bases and J by 5 bases, leaving 16 bases between them. Germline V CDR1 and CDR2: SEHNR, FQNEAQ (reference sequence). CDR3 sequence: CASSPPGPADQPQHF. DNA for the CDR3: TGTGCCAGCAGCCCCCCGGGGCCCGCGGATCAGCCCCAGCATTTT.

The rearrangement links TRBV4-1 to TRBJ1-5; TRBD1 aligns across 10 bases. The CDR3 totals 15 residues. J lost 4 bases, V lost 4 bases, and 4 bases had no gene match. Germline V gives CDR1 MGHRA, CDR2 YSYEKL. DNA of the CDR3: TGCGCCAGCAGCCCCCGGACAGGGGGAAATCAGCCCCAGCATTTT. Amino acids: CASSPRTGGNQPQHF.

The rearrangement links TRBV29-1 to TRBJ1-1; no clear D. Germline V gene lookup returns CDR1 SQVTM and CDR2 ANQGSEA. The V gene lost 5 bases and the J gene lost 6 bases, with 10 bases spanning the gap. This CDR3 is 11 amino acids long. The CDR3 sequence is CSVPTGPEAFF. The CDR3 DNA reads TGCAGCGTTCCAACGGGCCCTGAAGCTTTCTTT.

The chain links TRBV13 to TRBJ2-2, with a weak D call TRBD2 (7 bases). This CDR3 has 14 residues. Germline CDR1 is PRHDT and CDR2 is FYEKMQ (reference sequence). V lost 6 bases to trimming and J lost 7 bases, with 15 bases between them. The CDR3 loop is CASSLGGASGELFF. CDR3 sequence (DNA): TGTGCCAGCAGTCTTGGGGGGGCCAGCGGGGAGCTGTTTTTT.

The rearrangement links TRBV7-9 to TRBJ2-2; 11 bases are shared with TRBD1. Looked up from germline, CDR1 is SEHNR and CDR2 is FQNEAQ (reference sequence). The CDR3 spans 16 residues. V dropped 4 bases and J dropped 7; count of bases not matched to a gene: 8. CDR3 nucleotides: TGTGCCAGCAGCTACGGCGGACAGGGGGCCGGCGGGGAGCTGTTTTTT. It specifies CASSYGGQGAGGELFF.

This chain uses TRBV2 with TRBJ2-7; no reliable D call. The germline V gene has CDR1 SNHLY and CDR2 FYNNEI. The CDR3 totals 10 residues. V was clipped by 7 bases and J by 4 bases, with 5 bases between them. The CDR3 region is CASNRYEQYF. As DNA, the CDR3 is TGTGCCAGCAATAGGTACGAGCAGTACTTC.

The chain couples TRBV20-1 to TRBJ2-2; TRBD2 might be the D (5 bases). The CDR3 runs 12 residues. Trimming took off 6 bases at V and 1 base at J, with 6 bases between the two ends. CDR1 and CDR2 from the germline V gene are DFQATT and SNEGSKA (reference sequence). As DNA, the CDR3 is TGCAGTGCGACTAAGAACACCGGGGAGCTGTTTTTT. Residues: CSATKNTGELFF.

The J gene is TRBJ2-3, the V gene TRBV9, with 10 bases aligning to TRBD2. Losses at the gene ends were 3 bases for V and 3 bases for J; bases not matched to a gene: 4. Germline V gene lookup returns CDR1 SGDLS and CDR2 YYNGEE. The CDR3 spans 15 residues. CDR3 amino acids: CASSATSGVTDTQYF. The CDR3 DNA sequence: TGTGCCAGCAGCGCTACTAGCGGGGTAACAGATACGCAGTATTTT.

V usage is TRBV9 and J usage is TRBJ2-3; D is perhaps TRBD1 (6 bases). The CDR3 loop spans 16 amino acids. V was shortened by 0 bases and J by 4 bases, with 15 bases between the two germline ends. Germline-derived CDR1 and CDR2 are SGDLS and YYNGEE. The CDR3 region has the DNA TGTGCCAGCAGCGTAGATTGGGCAGGGGAAGCAGATACGCAGTATTTT. Protein: CASSVDWAGEADTQYF.

The gene calls are TRBV6-5 and TRBJ1-1; the D is unclear. In germline, CDR1 is MNHEY, CDR2 SVGAGI. The V end lost 5 bases, the J end lost 1 base, and 11 bases lay between the germline ends. There are 14 residues in the CDR3. The CDR3 region has the DNA TGTGCCAGCAGTATGTACGGCGGGAACACTGAAGCTTTCTTT. This translates into CASSMYGGNTEAFF.

This chain links TRBV11-2 with TRBJ2-1; possibly TRBD1 for D (6 bases). Trimming shortened V by 4 bases and J by 10 bases, and 11 bases separated the two germline ends. The CDR3 has 12 amino acids. Germline assignment: CDR1 SGHAT and CDR2 FQNNGV. The CDR3 protein is CASSWGHLEQFF. The CDR3 bases are TGTGCCAGCAGCTGGGGACACCTCGAGCAGTTCTTC.

V is TRBV20-1 and J is TRBJ1-1; the D gene is possibly TRBD1 (6 bases). V was clipped by 6 bases and J by 1 base, with 21 bases between them. Germline V gene sequence: CDR1 DFQATT, CDR2 SNEGSKA (reference sequence). The length of the CDR3 is 16 residues. The CDR3 bases are TGCAGTGCGTTCCGGGACACCTTCGGGGAGAACACTGAAGCTTTCTTT. Its translation: CSAFRDTFGENTEAFF.

The sample holds one count of this clonotype. The rearrangement uses TRBV29-1 and TRBJ1-5; D uncertain. Between the trimmed V and J ends, which lost 8 bases and 2 bases, there was a span of 10 bases. The germline gives CDR1 SQVTM, CDR2 ANQGSEA. CDR3 length: 12 amino acids. CDR3: CSYTEGNQPQHF. The DNA for the CDR3 is TGCAGCTACACAGAGGGCAATCAGCCCCAGCATTTT. Based on the CDR3 plus reference TRBV29-1 and TRBJ1-5, the full variable domain is SAVISQKPSRDICQRGTSLTIQCQVDSQVTMMFWYRQQPGQSLTLIATANQGSEATYESGFVIDKFPISRPNLTFSTLTVSNMSPEDSSIYLCSYTEGNQPQHFGDGTRLSIL.

This clonotype occurred once. The chain employs TRBV7-2 and TRBJ2-3; no clear D. Looked up from germline, CDR1 is SGHTA and CDR2 is FQGNSA. This CDR3 is built from 14 residues. The germline V and J ends were trimmed by 5 bases and 3 bases, with 12 bases remaining between them. The CDR3 here is CASSLSRETDTQYF. DNA of the CDR3: TGTGCCAGCAGCCTAAGCCGCGAAACAGATACGCAGTATTTT.

The CDR3 protein is CASDRTWEGNQPQHF. The CDR3 DNA reads TGTGCCAGCGACAGGACATGGGAAGGCAATCAGCCCCAGCATTTT. V is TRBV19 and J is TRBJ1-5; tentative D call: TRBD1 (6 bases). V gave up 9 bases and J gave up 2 bases, with 17 bases separating them. The CDR3 length is 15 residues. From germline, CDR1 is LNHDA and CDR2 SQIVND (reference sequence). The whole variable domain, remainder taken from reference TRBV19 and TRBJ1-5, is DGGITQSPKYLFRKEGQNVTLSCEQNLNHDAMYWYRQDPGQGLRLIYYSQIVNDFQKGDIAEGYSVSREKKESFPLTVTSAQKNPTAFYLCASDRTWEGNQPQHFGDGTRLSIL.

The J gene is TRBJ2-1, the V gene TRBV6-6; 11 positions agree with TRBD2. J was trimmed by 4 bases and V by 4 bases; bases with no gene match: 6. The CDR3 length is 16 residues. Germline-derived CDR1 and CDR2 are MNHNY and SVGAGI (reference sequence). The CDR3 DNA reads TGTGCCAGCAGTTCTTCCACTAGCGGGGGTTACAATGAGCAGTTCTTC. Its translation is CASSSSTSGGYNEQFF.

V is TRBV7-9 and J is TRBJ2-7, with 8 bases identical to TRBD2. V lost 3 bases to trimming and J lost 5 bases; unmatched junction nucleotides: 6. CDR3 length equals 14 residues. Germline CDR1 SEHNR, CDR2 FQNEAQ (reference sequence). DNA for the CDR3: TGTGCCAGCAGCTTTAGCGGGGCAGGGGACGAGCAGTACTTC. Encoded protein: CASSFSGAGDEQYF.

The chain couples TRBV6-5 to TRBJ1-2, with D unresolved. This CDR3 has 13 amino acids. V was pared by 0 bases and J by 5 bases, with 7 bases between. Per germline, CDR1 MNHEY and CDR2 SVGAGI. The CDR3 spells CASSYSTGYGYTF. The CDR3 DNA reads TGTGCCAGCAGTTACTCGACGGGATATGGCTACACCTTC.